The 20 T cell receptor beta chains given below trace back to one sample, sequenced in a study of OX40 agonist ivuxolimab in advanced cancers. TCRdb's copy holds only in-frame clones and misses some; the assay was immunoSEQ multiplex PCR. The table shows over 65,000 clones, with roughly 90% occurring only once. Material: CD4+ or CD8+ T cells sorted from blood, obtained in a trial of the OX40 agonist ivuxolimab. Every receptor here comes from an adult with an advanced solid tumor such as melanoma, head and neck, liver or kidney cancer.

The count of this clone is one. The CDR3, as DNA: TGCGCCAGCAAGGACAGTGTAGTGAGCAATCAGCCCCAGCATTTT. It codes for CASKDSVVSNQPQHF. This chain joins TRBV4-1 and TRBJ1-5; the D gene is possibly TRBD1 (6 bases). V was trimmed by 7 bases and J by 1 base, leaving 14 bases between them. This CDR3 contains 15 residues. Germline-derived CDR1 and CDR2 are MGHRA and YSYEKL.

This clone was recorded once. The chain is built from TRBV19 and TRBJ2-7, with TRBD2 matching over 10 bases. CDR3 size: 16 residues. Germline V gives CDR1 LNHDA, CDR2 SQIVND (reference sequence). J was trimmed by 4 bases and V by 3 bases; bases with no gene match: 9. The CDR3 sequence: CASSIRLAGVGYEQYF. Written as DNA, the CDR3 is TGTGCCAGTAGTATCCGGCTAGCGGGAGTAGGGTACGAGCAGTACTTC.

CDR3 in amino acids: CASSQNQLQGAGGELFF. CDR3 DNA: TGCGCCAGCAGCCAGAACCAGCTACAGGGGGCCGGCGGGGAGCTGTTTTTT. This rearrangement joins TRBV4-1 to TRBJ2-2, with 9 bases lining up with TRBD1. V trimming: 3 bases; J trimming: 7 bases; junction bases outside the gene matches: 12. CDR3 length: 17 residues. Germline assignment: CDR1 MGHRA and CDR2 YSYEKL.

The chain joins TRBV11-3 to TRBJ1-5; weak D call: TRBD1 (5 bases). V was pared by 5 bases and J by 1 base, with 9 bases between. Looked up from germline, CDR1 is SGHNT and CDR2 is YENEEA. The CDR3 sequence is 14 residues long. This CDR3 reads CASSMGRSNQPQHF. The DNA for the CDR3 is TGTGCCAGCAGCATGGGACGGAGCAATCAGCCCCAGCATTTT.

J is TRBJ2-7 and V is TRBV9; D is unclear. The CDR3 totals 14 residues. Looked up from germline, CDR1 is SGDLS and CDR2 is YYNGEE. Trimming took off 2 bases at V and 1 base at J, with 10 bases between the two ends. The CDR3, as DNA: TGTGCCAGCAGCGTCCGGGTCGGATCCTACGAGCAGTACTTC. Encoded protein: CASSVRVGSYEQYF.

The chain is built from TRBV6-1 and TRBJ2-7; 8 bases align to TRBD1. The V gene's germline CDR1 is MNHNS and CDR2 SASEGT. Trimming at V came to 2 bases and at J to 10 bases, leaving 10 bases not matched to a gene. The CDR3 loop spans 14 amino acids. The CDR3 loop is CASSESRTGQGQYF. CDR3 coding DNA: TGTGCCAGCAGTGAATCCCGGACAGGGCAGGGACAGTACTTC.

The V and J genes are TRBV10-3 and TRBJ2-6; D is perhaps TRBD1 (6 bases). The CDR3 spans 19 residues. The germline CDR1 and CDR2 sequences are ENHRY and SYGVKD. Trimming stripped 5 bases from V and 4 bases from J, with 24 bases between. Here the CDR3 DNA reads TGTGCCATCAGTTCCACCGGGTTGGGGGCGAAAGGAGGGGCCAACGTCCTGACTTTC. Its translation is CAISSTGLGAKGGANVLTF.

This clone was counted a single time. This chain links TRBV19 with TRBJ2-4; D is ambiguous. With 6 bases removed from V and 1 base from J, the gap between germline ends came to 10 bases. The germline gives CDR1 LNHDA, CDR2 SQIVND (reference sequence). The CDR3 length is 14 residues. The CDR3 spells CASSRSAAKNIQYF. The CDR3 DNA reads TGTGCCAGTAGCCGATCGGCCGCCAAAAACATTCAGTACTTC.

The chain couples TRBV18 to TRBJ2-2, with TRBD2 matching 7 bases. Germline assignment: CDR1 KGHSH and CDR2 LQKENI. Trimming cost V 5 bases and J 6 bases; bases outside gene matches: 3. The CDR3 is made up of 13 amino acids. The CDR3 sequence: CASSGSGPGELFF. For the CDR3, the DNA is TGTGCCAGCTCAGGTAGCGGGCCCGGGGAGCTGTTTTTT.

V and J are TRBV7-9 and TRBJ2-1; 7 bases match TRBD1. After removal of 5 bases from V and 7 bases from J, the junction contained 8 bases not matched to a gene. The CDR3 consists of 14 residues. CDR1 and CDR2 from the germline V gene are SEHNR and FQNEAQ (reference sequence). CDR3 sequence (DNA): TGTGCCAGCAGCCCTGGACAGGTCCGGAATGAGCAGTTCTTC. It encodes CASSPGQVRNEQFF.

This sequence joins TRBV29-1 and TRBJ1-1; weak D call: TRBD1 (6 bases). The germline CDR1 and CDR2 sequences are SQVTM and ANQGSEA. The CDR3 is 13 amino acids. Trimming pared 7 bases from V and 1 base from J, leaving 13 bases between. CDR3 DNA sequence: TGCAGCGCCTCGGGAGGGGGGAACACTGAAGCTTTCTTT. It codes for CSASGGGNTEAFF.

This rearrangement joins TRBV30 to TRBJ2-4; D unresolved. The CDR3 is made up of 13 amino acids. V was shortened by 5 bases and J by 2 bases, with 10 bases between the two germline ends. The germline V gene has CDR1 GTSNPN and CDR2 SVGIG (reference sequence). Here the CDR3 DNA reads TGTGCCTGGGGGCGTGGGCCCAAAAACATTCAGTACTTC. As protein: CAWGRGPKNIQYF.

This chain joins TRBV7-9 and TRBJ2-7, with D possibly TRBD2 on 6 matching bases. CDR3 length: 14 residues. Trimming stripped 5 bases from V and 4 bases from J, with 15 bases between. Per germline, CDR1 SEHNR and CDR2 FQNEAQ (reference sequence). The CDR3 DNA reads as TGTGCCAGCAGCGAAGGGGCGGGGCAGTACGAGCAGTACTTC. Protein product: CASSEGAGQYEQYF.

The chain carries TRBV5-4 and TRBJ2-5, with D perhaps matching TRBD2 (7 bases). V was clipped by 4 bases and J by 1 base, with 14 bases between them. In germline, CDR1 is SGHNT, CDR2 YYREEE (reference sequence). This CDR3 is built from 15 residues. The CDR3 spells CASSREGGGQETQYF. The CDR3 DNA follows: TGTGCCAGCAGCCGAGAGGGGGGGGGCCAAGAGACCCAGTACTTC.

The CDR3 spells CASSLRGLGGIRTDTQYF. CDR3 sequence (DNA): TGTGCCAGCAGCTTAAGGGGCCTAGGCGGGATTCGCACAGATACGCAGTATTTT. This chain connects TRBV7-2 to TRBJ2-3, with D tentatively TRBD2 (6 bases). The CDR3 runs 18 residues. Germline-derived CDR1 and CDR2 are SGHTA and FQGNSA. The ends were cut back, 2 bases at V and 1 base at J, with 19 bases in the middle.

This chain connects TRBV6-1 to TRBJ1-1; a possible D gene is TRBD1 (6 bases). Trimming left V 6 bases short and J 3 bases short, with 17 bases between. This CDR3 region has 15 residues. Germline assignment: CDR1 MNHNS and CDR2 SASEGT. The CDR3 DNA reads as TGTGCCAGCAGCCCGGTTGTAGGGGGGTACACTGAAGCTTTCTTT. Translation gives CASSPVVGGYTEAFF.

The chain has TRBV11-3 and TRBJ2-5; 9 nucleotides align to TRBD2. This CDR3 comprises 17 residues. The trim removed 3 bases at V and 4 bases at J, leaving 12 bases unmatched. Germline V gives CDR1 SGHNT, CDR2 YENEEA. The CDR3 spells CASSFRAGGPSGETQYF. CDR3 DNA sequence: TGTGCCAGCAGCTTTAGGGCGGGAGGGCCGTCGGGAGAGACCCAGTACTTC.

This clone was recorded once. This chain uses TRBV6-5 with TRBJ1-5; D is ambiguous. The CDR3 length is 15 residues. Germline values: CDR1 MNHEY, CDR2 SVGAGI. With 0 bases removed from V and 2 bases from J, the gap between germline ends came to 8 bases. CDR3 protein: CASSYSTRGNQPQHF. The CDR3 nucleotides are TGTGCCAGCAGTTACTCGACAAGGGGCAATCAGCCCCAGCATTTT.

The chain has TRBV7-3 and TRBJ2-7; 9 bases are shared with TRBD1. The germline V gene encodes CDR1 SGHTA and CDR2 FQGTGA. The V gene end was trimmed by 5 bases and the J gene end by 3 bases; junction bases not matched to a gene: 5. The CDR3 runs 14 residues. For the CDR3, the DNA is TGTGCCAGCAGCCGAGGGACAGGGAGCTACGAGCAGTACTTC. Amino acid sequence: CASSRGTGSYEQYF.

The chain couples TRBV6-5 to TRBJ2-5; no firm D call. CDR1 is MNHEY and CDR2 is SVGAGI in the germline V gene. V lost 6 bases to trimming and J lost 1 base, with 12 bases between them. The CDR3 is 14 residues long. The CDR3 DNA reads TGTGCCAGCAGATCTATTGTAATCCAAGAGACCCAGTACTTC. Protein sequence: CASRSIVIQETQYF.